This T cell receptor beta chain originates from a study of response to subunit inactivated influenza vaccine. V gave up 5 bases and J gave up 4 bases; unmatched junction bases: 8. Germline CDR1 and CDR2: LGHDT and YNNKEL (reference sequence). This CDR3 has 15 residues. TCRdb called the RT-PCR reads again in MiXCR, with one record for every CDR3 protein. The sample shows hundreds of thousands of distinct CDR3 sequences, less than 20% of them seen only once. This receptor was taken from a man aged 45 to 65 who received an inactivated influenza vaccine. The chain couples TRBV3-1 to TRBJ2-3; 8 bases are a match to TRBD2. Sequenced material: PBMCs from blood, taken approximately 13 days after vaccination. The CDR3: CASSESGGRADTQYF. In DNA form, the CDR3 reads TGTGCCAGCAGCGAGAGCGGGGGTCGCGCAGATACGCAGTATTTT.